This TCR beta chain was recovered during a study of molecular identifiers for immune sequencing clone quantification. Study observations and caveats: Clones above 20 RNA copies contained over 98% of effector molecules but under 1% of naive ones.

Germline lookup yields CDR1 MNHEY and CDR2 SVGAGI. This CDR3 spans 15 amino acids. V was clipped by 6 bases and J by 7 bases; unmatched bases: 8. MiXCR, applied by TCRdb to the PCR reads, yields one record per CDR3 protein. This table holds about 65,000 distinct CDR3 sequences, around 18% found once. This clonotype has at least ten counts. As yet, its antigen is unknown. The material sequenced was naive CD8+ T cells from blood, with Jurkat cell RNA spiked in. Subset denoted: FACS-sorted CD8+CD4-CCR7+CD45RA+ naive T cells. The source is a human donor in good health. Some libraries in this study had Jurkat cell RNA spiked in. This chain links TRBV6-5 with TRBJ2-1, with 11 positions matching TRBD2. The CDR3 region is CASRIAGGPGNEQFF. The DNA of the CDR3 is TGTGCCAGCAGAATAGCGGGAGGGCCGGGGAATGAGCAGTTCTTC.